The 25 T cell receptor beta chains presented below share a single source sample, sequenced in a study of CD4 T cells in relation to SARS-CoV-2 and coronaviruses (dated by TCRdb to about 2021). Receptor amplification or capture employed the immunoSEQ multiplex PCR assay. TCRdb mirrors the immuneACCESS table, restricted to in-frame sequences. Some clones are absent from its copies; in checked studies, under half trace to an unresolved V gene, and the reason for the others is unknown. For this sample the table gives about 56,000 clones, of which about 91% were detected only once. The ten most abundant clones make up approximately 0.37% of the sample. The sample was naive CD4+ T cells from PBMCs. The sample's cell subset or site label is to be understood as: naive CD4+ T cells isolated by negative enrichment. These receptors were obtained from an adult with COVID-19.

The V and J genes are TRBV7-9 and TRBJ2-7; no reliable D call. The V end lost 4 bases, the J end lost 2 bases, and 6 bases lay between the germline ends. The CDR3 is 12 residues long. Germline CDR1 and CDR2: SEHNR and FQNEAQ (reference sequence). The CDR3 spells CASSYRTYEQYF. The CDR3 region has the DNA TGTGCCAGCAGCTACCGGACCTACGAGCAGTACTTC. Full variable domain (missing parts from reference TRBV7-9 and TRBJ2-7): DTGVSQNPRHKITKRGQNVTFRCDPISEHNRLYWYRQTLGQGPEFLTYFQNEAQLEKSRLLSDRFSAERPKGSFSTLEIQRTEQGDSAMYLCASSYRTYEQYFGPGTRLTVT.

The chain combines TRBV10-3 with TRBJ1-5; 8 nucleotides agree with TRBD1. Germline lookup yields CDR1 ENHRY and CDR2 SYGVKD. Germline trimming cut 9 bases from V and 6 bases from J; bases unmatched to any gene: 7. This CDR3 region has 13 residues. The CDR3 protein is CAIRQGQAQPQHF. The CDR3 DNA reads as TGTGCCATAAGACAGGGGCAGGCTCAGCCCCAGCATTTT.

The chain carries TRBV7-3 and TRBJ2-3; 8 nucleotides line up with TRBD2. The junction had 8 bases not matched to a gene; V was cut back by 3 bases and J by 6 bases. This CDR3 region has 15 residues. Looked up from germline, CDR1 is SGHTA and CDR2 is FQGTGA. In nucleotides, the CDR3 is TGTGCCAGCAGCTTCGGAGGGCGGGGGGTCGATACGCAGTATTTT. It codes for CASSFGGRGVDTQYF. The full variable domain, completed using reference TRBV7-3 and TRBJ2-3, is GAGVSQTPSNKVTEKGKYVELRCDPISGHTALYWYRQSLGQGPEFLIYFQGTGAADDSGLPNDRFFAVRPEGSVSTLKIQRTERGDSAVYLCASSFGGRGVDTQYFGPGTRLTVL.

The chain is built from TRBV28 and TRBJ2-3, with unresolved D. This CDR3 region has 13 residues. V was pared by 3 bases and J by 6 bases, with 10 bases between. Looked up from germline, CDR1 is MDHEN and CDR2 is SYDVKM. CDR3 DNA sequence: TGTGCCAGCAGTTTGTCCAGCTCGGATACGCAGTATTTT. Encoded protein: CASSLSSSDTQYF.

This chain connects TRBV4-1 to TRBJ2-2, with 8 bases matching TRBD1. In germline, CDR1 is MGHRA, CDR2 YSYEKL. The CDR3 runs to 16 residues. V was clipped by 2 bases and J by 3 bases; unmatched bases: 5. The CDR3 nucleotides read TGCGCCAGCAGCCAATTCGTGACAGGGGACACCGGGGAGCTGTTTTTT. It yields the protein CASSQFVTGDTGELFF.

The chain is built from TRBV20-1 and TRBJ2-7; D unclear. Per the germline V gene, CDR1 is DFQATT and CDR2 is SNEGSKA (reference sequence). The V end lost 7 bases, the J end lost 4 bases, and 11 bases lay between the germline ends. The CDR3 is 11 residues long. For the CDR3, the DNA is TGCAGTGTAACCGACATGTACGAGCAGTACTTC. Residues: CSVTDMYEQYF.

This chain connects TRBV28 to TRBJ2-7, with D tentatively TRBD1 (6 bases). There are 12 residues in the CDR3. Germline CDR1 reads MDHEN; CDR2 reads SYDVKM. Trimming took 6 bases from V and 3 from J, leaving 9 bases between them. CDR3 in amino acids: CASRVQGYEQYF. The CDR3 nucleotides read TGTGCCAGCAGGGTACAGGGCTACGAGCAGTACTTC.

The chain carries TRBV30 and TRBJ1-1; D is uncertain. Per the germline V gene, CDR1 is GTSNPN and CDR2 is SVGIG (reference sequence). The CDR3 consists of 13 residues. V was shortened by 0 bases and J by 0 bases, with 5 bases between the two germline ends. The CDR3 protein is CAWSVQMNTEAFF. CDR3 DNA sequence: TGTGCCTGGAGTGTACAAATGAACACTGAAGCTTTCTTT.

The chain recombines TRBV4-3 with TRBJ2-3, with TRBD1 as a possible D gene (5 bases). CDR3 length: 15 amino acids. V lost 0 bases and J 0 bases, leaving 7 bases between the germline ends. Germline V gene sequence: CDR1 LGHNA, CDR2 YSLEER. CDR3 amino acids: CASSQDQGSTDTQYF. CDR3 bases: TGCGCCAGCAGCCAAGATCAGGGTAGCACAGATACGCAGTATTTT.

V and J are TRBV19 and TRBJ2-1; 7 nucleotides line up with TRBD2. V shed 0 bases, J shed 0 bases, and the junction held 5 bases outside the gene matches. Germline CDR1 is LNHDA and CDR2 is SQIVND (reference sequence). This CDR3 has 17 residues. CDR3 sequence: CASSIEAGAFSYNEQFF. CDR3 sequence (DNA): TGTGCCAGTAGTATAGAGGCGGGAGCGTTCTCCTACAATGAGCAGTTCTTC.

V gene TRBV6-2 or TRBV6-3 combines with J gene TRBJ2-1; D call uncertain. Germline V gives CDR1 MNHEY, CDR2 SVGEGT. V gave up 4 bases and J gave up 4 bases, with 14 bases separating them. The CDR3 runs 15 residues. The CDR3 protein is CASSSSVLIYNEQFF. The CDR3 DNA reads TGTGCCAGCAGTTCCTCCGTCTTAATATACAATGAGCAGTTCTTC.

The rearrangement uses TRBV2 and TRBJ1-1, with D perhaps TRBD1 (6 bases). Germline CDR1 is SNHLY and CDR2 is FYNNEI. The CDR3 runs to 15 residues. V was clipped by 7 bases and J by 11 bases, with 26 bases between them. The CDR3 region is CASTLQGTSSDNAFF. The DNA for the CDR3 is TGTGCCAGCACTCTCCAGGGGACCAGCAGCGATAATGCTTTCTTT.

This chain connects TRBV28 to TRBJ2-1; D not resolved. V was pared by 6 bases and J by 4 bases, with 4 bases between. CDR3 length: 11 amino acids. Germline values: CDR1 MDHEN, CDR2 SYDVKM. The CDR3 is CASSRYNEQFF. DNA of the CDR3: TGTGCCAGCAGCCGATACAATGAGCAGTTCTTC.

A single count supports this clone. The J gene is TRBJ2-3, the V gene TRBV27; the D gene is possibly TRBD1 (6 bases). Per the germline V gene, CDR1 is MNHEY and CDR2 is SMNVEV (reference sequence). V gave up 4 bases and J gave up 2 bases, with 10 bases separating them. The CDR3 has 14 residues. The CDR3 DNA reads TGTGCCAGCAGTTATACAGGGCCCACAGATACGCAGTATTTT. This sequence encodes CASSYTGPTDTQYF.

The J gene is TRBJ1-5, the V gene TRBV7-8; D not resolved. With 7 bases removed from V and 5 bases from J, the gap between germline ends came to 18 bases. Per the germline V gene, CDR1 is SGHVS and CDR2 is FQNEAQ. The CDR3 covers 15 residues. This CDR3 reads CASTATGRADQPQHF. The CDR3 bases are TGTGCCAGCACAGCCACGGGGAGGGCCGATCAGCCCCAGCATTTT.

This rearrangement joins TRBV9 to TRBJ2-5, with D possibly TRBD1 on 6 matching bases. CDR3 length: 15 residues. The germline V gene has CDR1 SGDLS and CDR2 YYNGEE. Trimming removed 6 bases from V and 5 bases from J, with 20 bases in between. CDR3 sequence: CASMGQANLRETQYF. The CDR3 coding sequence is TGTGCCAGCATGGGACAAGCGAACCTTCGGGAGACCCAGTACTTC.

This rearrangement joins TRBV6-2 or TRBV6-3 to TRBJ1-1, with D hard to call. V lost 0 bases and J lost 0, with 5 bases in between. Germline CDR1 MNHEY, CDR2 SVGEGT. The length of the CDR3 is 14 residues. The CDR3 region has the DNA TGTGCCAGCAGTTACTCGTCATTGAACACTGAAGCTTTCTTT. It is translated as CASSYSSLNTEAFF.

Written as DNA, the CDR3 is TGCGCCAGCAGCCAAGAGGGGACTAGCGGTTATACGCAGTATTTT. It yields the protein CASSQEGTSGYTQYF. The chain has TRBV4-3 and TRBJ2-3; 11 bases are shared with TRBD2. From germline, CDR1 is LGHNA and CDR2 YSLEER. J lost 7 bases, V lost 0 bases, and 3 bases had no gene match. The CDR3 is 15 residues long.

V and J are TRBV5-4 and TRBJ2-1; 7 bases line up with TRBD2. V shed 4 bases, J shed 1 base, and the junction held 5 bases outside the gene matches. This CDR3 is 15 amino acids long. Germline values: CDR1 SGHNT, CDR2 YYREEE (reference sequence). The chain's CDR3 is CASSEDGRSYNEQFF. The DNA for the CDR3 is TGTGCCAGCAGCGAGGACGGGAGGTCCTACAATGAGCAGTTCTTC.

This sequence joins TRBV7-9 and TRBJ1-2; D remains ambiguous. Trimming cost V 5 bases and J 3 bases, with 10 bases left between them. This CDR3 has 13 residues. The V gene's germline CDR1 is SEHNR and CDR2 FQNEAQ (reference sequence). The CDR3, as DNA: TGTGCCAGCAGCCCGGACGGCGACTATGGCTACACCTTC. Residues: CASSPDGDYGYTF.

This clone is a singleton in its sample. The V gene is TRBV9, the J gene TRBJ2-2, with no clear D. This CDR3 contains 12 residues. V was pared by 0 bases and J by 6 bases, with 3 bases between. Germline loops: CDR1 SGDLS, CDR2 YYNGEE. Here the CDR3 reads CASSVGPGELFF. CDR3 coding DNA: TGTGCCAGCAGCGTAGGCCCCGGGGAGCTGTTTTTT.

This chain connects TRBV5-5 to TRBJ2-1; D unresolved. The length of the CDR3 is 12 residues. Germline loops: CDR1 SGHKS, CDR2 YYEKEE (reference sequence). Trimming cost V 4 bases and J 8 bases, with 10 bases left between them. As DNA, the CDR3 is TGTGCCAGCAGCCTAAGTAACTATGAGCAGTTCTTC. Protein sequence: CASSLSNYEQFF.

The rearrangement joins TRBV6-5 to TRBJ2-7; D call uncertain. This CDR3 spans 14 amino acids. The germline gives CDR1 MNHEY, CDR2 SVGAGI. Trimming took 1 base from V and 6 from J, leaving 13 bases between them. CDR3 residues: CASSYLPTGLEQYF. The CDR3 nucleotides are TGTGCCAGCAGTTACTTACCGACGGGCCTCGAGCAGTACTTC.

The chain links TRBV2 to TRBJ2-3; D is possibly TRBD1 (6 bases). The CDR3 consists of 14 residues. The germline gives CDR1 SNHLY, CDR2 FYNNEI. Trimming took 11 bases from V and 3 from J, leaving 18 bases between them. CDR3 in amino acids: CAGQQGEGTDTQYF. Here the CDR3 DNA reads TGTGCCGGACAACAGGGAGAGGGTACAGATACGCAGTATTTT. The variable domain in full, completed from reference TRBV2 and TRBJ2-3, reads EPEVTQTPSHQVTQMGQEVILRCVPISNHLYFYWYRQILGQKVEFLVSFYNNEISEKSEIFDDQFSVERPDGSNFTLKIRSTKLEDSAMYFCAGQQGEGTDTQYFGPGTRLTVL.

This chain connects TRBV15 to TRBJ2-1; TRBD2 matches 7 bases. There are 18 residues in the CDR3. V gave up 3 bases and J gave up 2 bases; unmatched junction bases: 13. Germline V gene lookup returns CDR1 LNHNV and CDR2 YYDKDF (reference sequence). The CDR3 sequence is CATSRHPPGRNTYNEQFF. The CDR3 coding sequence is TGTGCCACCAGCAGGCATCCCCCCGGGAGGAATACCTACAATGAGCAGTTCTTC.